Following are 8 T cell receptor beta chains from one sample sequenced in a study of blood T cell repertoires in COVID-19. TCRdb's table, derived via immunoSEQ multiplex PCR, lists solely in-frame clones and lacks some. The sample includes about 80,000 clones, approximately 76% of them seen just once. Sample: peripheral blood. Source of these receptors: a man between 65 and 80 years old with active or convalescent COVID-19.

In this sample, this clone turned up a few times. J is TRBJ1-2 and V is TRBV12-3 or TRBV12-4; 8 positions match TRBD1. J was trimmed by 4 bases and V by 8 bases; bases with no gene match: 3. The CDR3 consists of 12 residues. The CDR3 sequence: CASLQGAYGYTF. DNA of the CDR3: TGTGCCAGCCTCCAGGGGGCCTATGGCTACACCTTC.

This clone was observed a few times. The chain combines TRBV16 with TRBJ1-5; a weak D match, TRBD1 (6 bases). The CDR3 runs to 16 residues. Trimming took 0 bases from V and 0 from J, leaving 9 bases between them. The germline gives CDR1 KGHSY, CDR2 FQNENV. The CDR3 loop is CASSQSGGPSNQPQHF. The CDR3 DNA reads TGTGCCAGCAGCCAATCGGGGGGGCCTAGCAATCAGCCCCAGCATTTT.

The CDR3 here is CASSPGQGWVGELFF. CDR3 nucleotide sequence: TGTGCCAGCAGCCCCGGGCAGGGGTGGGTCGGGGAGCTGTTTTTT. This sequence joins TRBV11-3 and TRBJ2-2, with D maybe TRBD1 (6 bases). The germline gives CDR1 SGHNT, CDR2 YENEEA. There are 15 residues in the CDR3. V lost 5 bases and J 7 bases, leaving 17 bases between the germline ends.

The chain is built from TRBV11-2 and TRBJ2-3, with 8 bases lining up with TRBD1. The CDR3 sequence is 17 residues long. The J segment lost 4 bases and the V segment lost 1 base, leaving 10 bases of the junction unmatched. Per germline, CDR1 SGHAT and CDR2 FQNNGV. This CDR3 is CASSLVGSTGAPDTQYF. The CDR3 DNA reads TGTGCCAGCAGCTTAGTGGGGTCGACAGGGGCCCCAGATACGCAGTATTTT.

Only a few counts were recorded for this clone. The genes are TRBV19 and TRBJ1-5, with 7 bases matching TRBD1. The V segment lost 7 bases and the J segment 7 bases; nucleotides outside the gene matches: 4. Germline CDR1 LNHDA, CDR2 SQIVND (reference sequence). CDR3 size: 12 residues. The CDR3 here is CASKQGTQPQHF. CDR3 sequence (DNA): TGTGCCAGTAAACAGGGGACGCAGCCCCAGCATTTT.

This clone appeared a single time. The rearrangement joins TRBV21-1 to TRBJ1-6; the D call in the table, TRBD1, was not verified against the DNA. TRBV21-1 is deemed a pseudogene. This CDR3 contains 13 residues. The CDR3 DNA sequence: TGTGCCAGCTTCCGACAGTTATGTTCACCCCTCCACTTT. It yields the protein CASFRQLCSPLHF.

The chain recombines TRBV30 with TRBJ1-4; TRBD1 agrees at 7 bases. Germline values: CDR1 GTSNPN, CDR2 SVGIG (reference sequence). The ends lost 3 bases at V and 5 bases at J; junction bases unmatched: 6. This CDR3 has 14 residues. This CDR3 reads CAWSGTARNEKLFF. The CDR3 bases are TGTGCCTGGAGCGGGACAGCCAGGAATGAAAAACTGTTTTTT. The variable domain in full, with the rest retrieved from reference TRBV30 and TRBJ1-4, is SQTIHQWPATLVQPVGSPLSLECTVEGTSNPNLYWYRQAAGRGLQLLFYSVGIGQISSEVPQNLSASRPQDRQFILSSKKLLLSDSGFYLCAWSGTARNEKLFFGSGTQLSVL.

This clone appeared once. The V call is TRBV2, the J call TRBJ1-1, with D perhaps TRBD1 (5 bases). V dropped 2 bases and J dropped 8 bases, with 9 bases sitting between them. CDR1 and CDR2 (germline): SNHLY, FYNNEI. This CDR3 region has 12 residues. The CDR3, as DNA: TGTGCCAGCAGTGAATCGGGGGTAGAAGCTTTCTTT. Translation gives CASSESGVEAFF. The full variable domain, rest sourced from reference TRBV2 and TRBJ1-1, is EPEVTQTPSHQVTQMGQEVILRCVPISNHLYFYWYRQILGQKVEFLVSFYNNEISEKSEIFDDQFSVERPDGSNFTLKIRSTKLEDSAMYFCASSESGVEAFFGQGTRLTVV.